Presented here are 24 T cell receptor beta chains from one specimen sequenced in a study of neurological immune-mediated disorders. MiXCR, applied by TCRdb to the 5' RACE reads, yields one record per CDR3 protein. Of about 41,000 distinct CDR3 sequences listed, more than 14% are singletons. The sequencing sample was made of CD4+ T cells from blood. Receptor source: a woman aged 55 to 70 with HTLV-1-associated myelopathy (HAM/TSP).

Many counts were recorded for this clonotype. J is TRBJ2-2 and V is TRBV19; the D gene is possibly TRBD1 (6 bases). CDR3 length equals 15 residues. CDR1 is LNHDA, CDR2 SQIVND, per germline (reference sequence). Trimming pared 3 bases from V and 4 bases from J, leaving 12 bases between. CDR3 region: CASSMWTASTGELFF. In DNA, the CDR3 is TGTGCCAGTAGTATGTGGACAGCTTCCACCGGGGAGCTGTTTTTT.

Many counts were recorded for this clonotype. The CDR3 DNA is TGCAGTGCTAGGACTCGACCGATTCTTTACAATGAGCAGTTCTTC. Its protein is CSARTRPILYNEQFF. J is TRBJ2-1 and V is TRBV20-1; D gene uncertain. Trimming took 3 bases from V and 4 from J, leaving 16 bases between them. The CDR3 totals 15 residues. Germline CDR1 reads DFQATT; CDR2 reads SNEGSKA (reference sequence).

This chain connects TRBV5-1 to TRBJ1-2; 7 bases are a match to TRBD1. CDR3 length: 13 amino acids. Germline trimming cut 7 bases from V and 2 bases from J; bases unmatched to any gene: 5. CDR1 and CDR2 (germline): SGHRS, YFSETQ. The CDR3 sequence: CASAGQENYGYTF. CDR3 DNA: TGCGCCAGCGCCGGACAGGAAAACTATGGCTACACCTTC.

Ten or more counts support this clonotype. The chain uses TRBV5-1 and TRBJ2-1; 9 bases align to TRBD2. V lost 4 bases to trimming and J lost 8 bases; unmatched junction nucleotides: 7. The germline gives CDR1 SGHRS, CDR2 YFSETQ. The CDR3 contains 14 residues. This CDR3 is CASSLSRGGDEQFF. The CDR3 DNA follows: TGCGCCAGCAGCCTCTCGCGGGGGGGTGATGAGCAGTTCTTC.

The chain carries TRBV7-9 and TRBJ1-1; D possibly corresponds to TRBD1 (5 bases). The V end lost 7 bases, the J end lost 8 bases, and 20 bases lay between the germline ends. This CDR3 is built from 14 residues. The germline gives CDR1 SEHNR, CDR2 FQNEAQ (reference sequence). This CDR3 reads CASIFAGGAKEAFF. CDR3 DNA sequence: TGTGCCAGCATCTTTGCGGGGGGAGCTAAAGAAGCTTTCTTT.

This clonotype has a count of ten or more. This chain uses TRBV6-5 with TRBJ2-1; the D is unclear. V shed 2 bases and J shed 6 bases, with 23 bases lying between them. CDR1 and CDR2 from the germline V gene are MNHEY and SVGAGI. The CDR3 runs 18 residues. The CDR3 loop is CASSYETPKAPYFNEQFF. CDR3 nucleotides: TGTGCCAGCAGTTACGAGACTCCGAAAGCCCCATACTTCAATGAGCAGTTCTTC.

The V and J genes are TRBV5-4 and TRBJ1-2, with 7 bases aligning to TRBD1. The CDR3 consists of 14 residues. Germline CDR1 SGHNT, CDR2 YYREEE (reference sequence). V shed 4 bases and J 4 bases; nucleotides not matched to a gene: 7. The DNA of the CDR3 is TGTGCCAGCAGCAAGTGGACAGGATCCTATGGCTACACCTTC. Translated: CASSKWTGSYGYTF.

This clonotype was counted ten times or more. The chain uses TRBV3-1 and TRBJ1-1; possible D gene TRBD1, 5 bases. The CDR3 is 14 residues long. V gave up 6 bases and J gave up 6 bases, with 17 bases separating them. Germline assignment: CDR1 LGHDT and CDR2 YNNKEL (reference sequence). The CDR3 nucleotides read TGTGCCAGCAGTGGTGGAGGGGCTGGGGCTGAAGCTTTCTTT. This codes for CASSGGGAGAEAFF.

The chain recombines TRBV29-1 with TRBJ2-3, with TRBD2 matching 9 bases. Germline CDR1 SQVTM, CDR2 ANQGSEA. The CDR3 has 15 amino acids. With V trimmed by 5 bases and J by 0 bases, 6 bases remained unmatched. CDR3 amino acids: CSVIRLAGSTDTQYF. The CDR3, as DNA: TGCAGCGTTATACGGCTAGCGGGAAGCACAGATACGCAGTATTTT.

This clonotype has ten or more counts. The chain has TRBV20-1 and TRBJ2-3, with TRBD2 matching over 9 bases. The CDR3 runs 14 residues. V lost 0 bases and J lost 13; bases outside the gene matches: 11. CDR1 and CDR2 (germline): DFQATT, SNEGSKA (reference sequence). The CDR3 spells CSAREWRGGFIEYF. In nucleotides, the CDR3 is TGCAGTGCTAGAGAATGGCGGGGGGGCTTCATCGAGTATTTT.

This clonotype was observed many times. This chain links TRBV5-1 with TRBJ2-2; D ambiguous. V was trimmed by 0 bases and J by 5 bases, leaving 11 bases between them. Per germline, CDR1 SGHRS and CDR2 YFSETQ. CDR3 length equals 15 residues. CDR3 residues: CASSLDRVETGELFF. CDR3 sequence (DNA): TGCGCCAGCAGCTTGGATCGGGTTGAGACCGGGGAGCTGTTTTTT.

This chain connects TRBV20-1 to TRBJ1-5, with 10 bases fitting TRBD1. The length of the CDR3 is 13 residues. Germline V gene sequence: CDR1 DFQATT, CDR2 SNEGSKA (reference sequence). V gave up 5 bases and J gave up 11 bases; unmatched junction bases: 9. This chain's CDR3 is CSAFRDRGLTQHF. The CDR3 nucleotides read TGCAGTGCTTTCCGGGACAGGGGTCTGACCCAGCATTTT.

This clonotype occurred many times. The chain carries TRBV3-1 and TRBJ1-3; D gene unclear. CDR1 is LGHDT and CDR2 is YNNKEL in the germline V gene (reference sequence). CDR3 length: 13 amino acids. V lost 0 bases, J lost 5 bases, and 5 bases lay in between. The CDR3 nucleotides read TGTGCCAGCAGCCAAGACACCCGAAACACCATATATTTT. Protein product: CASSQDTRNTIYF.

This clonotype was found many times. This chain joins TRBV20-1 and TRBJ1-2; tentatively, D is TRBD1 (5 bases). Germline V gene sequence: CDR1 DFQATT, CDR2 SNEGSKA (reference sequence). V was clipped by 5 bases and J by 4 bases, with 14 bases between them. This CDR3 contains 13 residues. CDR3 nucleotide sequence: TGCAGTGCTCCCCGGGACGGGACCTATGGCTACACCTTC. Translated: CSAPRDGTYGYTF.

In this sample, this clonotype turned up many times. V usage is TRBV6-1 and J usage is TRBJ2-2; perhaps TRBD1 as D (6 bases). From germline, CDR1 is MNHNS and CDR2 SASEGT. The CDR3 totals 14 residues. Deletions cut 2 bases from V and 5 bases from J, with 9 bases between. The CDR3 sequence is CASSENRATGELFF. The CDR3 DNA reads TGTGCCAGCAGTGAAAACAGGGCGACCGGGGAGCTGTTTTTT.

This clonotype occurred many times. This chain connects TRBV5-1 to TRBJ2-3; D may be TRBD1 or TRBD2 (5 bases each). Germline V CDR1 and CDR2: SGHRS, YFSETQ. The germline V and J ends were trimmed by 2 bases and 2 bases, with 9 bases remaining between them. There are 14 residues in the CDR3. This CDR3 is CASSLEGLTDTQYF. DNA of the CDR3: TGCGCCAGCAGCTTAGAGGGGCTCACAGATACGCAGTATTTT. Using reference TRBV5-1 and TRBJ2-3 for the parts outside the CDR3, the full variable domain is KAGVTQTPRYLIKTRGQQVTLSCSPISGHRSVSWYQQTPGQGLQFLFEYFSETQRNKGNFPGRFSGRQFSNSRSEMNVSTLELGDSALYLCASSLEGLTDTQYFGPGTRLTVL.

There are a few counts of this clonotype. This chain joins TRBV5-1 and TRBJ2-7, with 8 bases identical to TRBD1. The CDR3 covers 15 residues. From germline, CDR1 is SGHRS and CDR2 YFSETQ. The V segment lost 0 bases and the J segment 7 bases; nucleotides outside the gene matches: 9. This CDR3 is CASSLAQGAQGEQYF. In DNA, the CDR3 is TGCGCCAGCAGCTTGGCGCAGGGGGCTCAAGGAGAGCAGTACTTC.

This clonotype showed up many times. The J gene is TRBJ2-6, the V gene TRBV7-8, with D possibly matching TRBD2 (6 bases). The CDR3 is made up of 17 amino acids. Germline loops: CDR1 SGHVS, CDR2 FQNEAQ. V was trimmed by 2 bases and J by 1 base, leaving 12 bases between them. The CDR3 spells CASSLIVGGSGANVLTF. The CDR3 DNA reads as TGTGCCAGCAGCTTAATCGTTGGGGGGTCTGGGGCCAACGTCCTGACTTTC.

This clonotype was recorded at least ten times. The genes are TRBV5-1 and TRBJ1-4, with D perhaps matching TRBD1 (6 bases). This CDR3 is built from 14 residues. Germline V lookup: CDR1 SGHRS, CDR2 YFSETQ. V was cut by 2 bases and J by 6 bases, with 11 bases left in between. This CDR3 reads CASSFWGADEKLFF. The CDR3 nucleotides are TGCGCCAGCAGCTTCTGGGGGGCGGATGAAAAACTGTTTTTT.

This clonotype has ten or more counts. This rearrangement joins TRBV20-1 to TRBJ2-3; possibly TRBD1 or TRBD2 for D (6 bases each). Trimming shortened V by 6 bases and J by 2 bases, and 15 bases separated the two germline ends. The CDR3 contains 14 residues. Per germline, CDR1 DFQATT and CDR2 SNEGSKA (reference sequence). Here the CDR3 reads CSALGGGNTDTQYF. The DNA for the CDR3 is TGCAGTGCCTTAGGAGGGGGGAACACAGATACGCAGTATTTT.

This chain connects TRBV5-1 to TRBJ1-4, with 11 bases lining up with TRBD1. This CDR3 region has 16 residues. The germline V gene has CDR1 SGHRS and CDR2 YFSETQ. The V and J ends lost 0 bases and 6 bases, in that order; junction bases with no gene match: 4. The CDR3 loop reads CASSLEGDRGDEKLFF. CDR3 sequence (DNA): TGCGCCAGCAGCTTGGAAGGGGACAGGGGGGATGAAAAACTGTTTTTT.

This clonotype was seen many times. The genes are TRBV9 and TRBJ2-5; D call uncertain. V was clipped by 0 bases and J by 0 bases, with 9 bases between them. The CDR3 spans 15 residues. CDR1 and CDR2 (germline): SGDLS, YYNGEE. The CDR3 protein is CASSVAPDHQETQYF. CDR3 DNA: TGTGCCAGCAGCGTAGCTCCAGACCACCAAGAGACCCAGTACTTC.

This clonotype was detected ten times or more. The chain couples TRBV15 to TRBJ1-3, with D possibly being TRBD1 (5 bases). The CDR3 has 16 residues. Trimming removed 4 bases from V and 4 bases from J, with 17 bases in between. CDR1 is LNHNV and CDR2 is YYDKDF in the germline V gene (reference sequence). The CDR3 DNA reads as TGTGCCACCAGCACGATAAACAGGAACACCGGAAACACCATATATTTT. It encodes CATSTINRNTGNTIYF.

The chain uses TRBV28 and TRBJ2-3, with D maybe TRBD2 (5 bases). The CDR3 is 14 residues long. V shed 8 bases and J shed 0 bases, with 12 bases lying between them. Germline values: CDR1 MDHEN, CDR2 SYDVKM. Here the CDR3 reads CASLEADSTDTQYF. CDR3 nucleotides: TGTGCCAGCCTGGAGGCAGATAGCACAGATACGCAGTATTTT.